A selection of T cell receptor beta chains follows, all from one sample in a study of blood T cell repertoires in COVID-19. The assay was immunoSEQ multiplex PCR, and TCRdb's table has in-frame clones only and misses some. The table shows 140,000 to 150,000 clones, with 81% occurring only once. The sample comprised peripheral blood. Source of these receptors: a human donor with acute or convalescent COVID-19. The donor label of this sample is uncertain. The CDR3 runs from the conserved cysteine through the conserved F or W. A D gene is named only where the DNA matches it firmly. Clone size appears in some rows only: once, few, many, or a class for an expanded clone.

d_call	v_call	j_call	clone_size	cdr3_aa	cdr3_nt
-	TRBV13	TRBJ1-1	-	CASSLTAQNTEAFF	TGTGCCAGCAGCTTGACAGCCCAGAACACTGAAGCTTTCTTT
TRBD2	TRBV5-4	TRBJ2-2	-	CASSKTGGLNTGELFF	TGTGCCAGCAGCAAGACGGGGGGGCTGAACACCGGGGAGCTGTTTTTT
TRBD2	TRBV7-9	TRBJ2-1	-	CASSTLAGGPVEQFF	TGTGCCAGCAGCACTTTAGCGGGGGGGCCGGTTGAGCAGTTCTTC
-	TRBV7-9	TRBJ2-1	-	CASSPLPPPQFF	TGTGCCAGCAGCCCCCTACCCCCGCCGCAGTTCTTC
TRBD1	TRBV2	TRBJ1-1	-	CASSDNRGKYTEAFF	TGTGCCAGCAGTGACAACAGGGGGAAATACACTGAAGCTTTCTTT
-	TRBV5-1	TRBJ2-2	-	CASMARVNTGELFF	TGCGCCAGCATGGCCAGGGTTAACACCGGGGAGCTGTTTTTT
-	TRBV29-1	TRBJ1-2	once	CSVEGRTETVNYGYTF	TGCAGCGTTGAAGGGCGGACAGAAACTGTTAACTATGGCTACACCTTC
TRBD2	TRBV5-6	TRBJ2-1	-	CASTQTSGGLEEQFF	TGTGCCAGCACCCAGACTAGCGGGGGCCTTGAAGAGCAGTTCTTC
-	TRBV12-3/TRBV12-4	TRBJ1-2	few	CASGFGLNYGYTF	TGTGCCAGCGGTTTTGGGCTGAACTATGGCTACACCTTC
-	TRBV7-8	TRBJ1-2	few	CASSLGRHGYTF	TGTGCCAGCAGCTTAGGGCGGCACGGCTACACCTTC
TRBD2	TRBV11-2	TRBJ2-7	few	CASSSPSGGQSYEQYF	TGTGCCAGCAGCTCCCCAAGCGGGGGGCAATCCTACGAGCAGTACTTC
-	TRBV6-6	TRBJ2-1	-	CASSYSIRGNNEQFF	TGTGCCAGCAGTTACTCGATCCGAGGGAACAATGAGCAGTTCTTC
-	TRBV7-8	TRBJ2-7	-	CASSFPGGGSSSYEQYF	TGTGCCAGCAGCTTTCCGGGGGGCGGGTCAAGCTCCTACGAGCAGTACTTC
TRBD1	TRBV3-1/TRBV3-2	TRBJ1-3	once	CASSHERTGGNTIYF	TGTGCCAGCAGCCATGAGAGGACAGGTGGAAACACCATATATTTT
-	TRBV7-8	TRBJ1-2	-	CASSFGRENYGYTF	TGTGCCAGCAGCTTCGGACGGGAAAACTATGGCTACACCTTC
-	TRBV4-1	TRBJ1-3	-	CASSYQGGGGNTIYF	TGCGCCAGCAGCTACCAAGGGGGTGGTGGAAACACCATATATTTT
-	TRBV6-5	TRBJ1-2	-	CASSYSILGFGYTF	TGTGCCAGCAGTTACTCAATCTTGGGCTTTGGCTACACCTTC
-	TRBV30	TRBJ1-3	few	CAWSVSGRRGNTIYF	TGTGCCTGGAGTGTATCCGGTCGCCGGGGAAACACCATATATTTT
-	TRBV13	TRBJ2-7	-	CASSFSVGRAAYEQYF	TGTGCCAGCAGCTTTTCCGTGGGCAGAGCAGCCTACGAGCAGTACTTC
-	TRBV6-1	TRBJ1-3	once	CASSEGARPGNTIYF	TGTGCCAGCAGTGAAGGGGCCAGGCCTGGAAACACCATATATTTT
-	TRBV2	TRBJ2-4	few	CASSGLEEAKNIQYF	TGTGCCAGCAGTGGATTGGAGGAGGCCAAAAACATTCAGTACTTC
-	TRBV2	TRBJ2-2	few	CASSEGQGGTGELFF	TGTGCCAGCAGTGAAGGACAGGGCGGGACGGGGGAGCTGTTTTTT
TRBD2	TRBV28	TRBJ2-5	-	CASSSPSGGEGTQYF	TGTGCCAGCAGTTCGCCTAGCGGGGGGGAGGGGACCCAGTACTTC
-	TRBV3-1/TRBV3-2	TRBJ1-5	-	CASSGGGSNQPQHF	TGTGCCAGCAGCGGGGGAGGGAGCAATCAGCCCCAGCATTTT
TRBD2	TRBV7-2	TRBJ2-3	-	CASSSRSGGQDTQYF	TGTGCCAGCAGCTCCAGATCGGGGGGGCAAGATACGCAGTATTTT
-	TRBV14	TRBJ2-3	-	CASSQDQRGTQYF	TGTGCCAGCAGCCAAGATCAACGGGGAACGCAGTATTTT
-	TRBV20-1	TRBJ1-1	once	CRASGNTEAFF	TGCAGGGCATCAGGGAACACTGAAGCTTTCTTT
TRBD1	TRBV5-6	TRBJ1-2	-	CASSLGTGAGLRNGYTF	TGTGCCAGCAGCTTGGGGACAGGGGCGGGCCTAAGAAATGGCTACACCTTC
TRBD2	TRBV7-8	TRBJ2-6	once	CAGGSSGANVLTF	TGTGCCGGCGGGAGCTCTGGGGCCAACGTCCTGACTTTC
-	TRBV6-5	TRBJ1-2	few	CASSYSGAAGYTF	TGTGCCAGCAGTTACTCAGGGGCTGCTGGCTACACCTTC
TRBD1	TRBV5-6	TRBJ1-2	once	CASSFGRTGLYGYTF	TGTGCCAGCAGTTTTGGCCGGACAGGACTCTATGGCTACACCTTC
TRBD1	TRBV5-1	TRBJ1-1	-	CASSPGDRGTEAFF	TGCGCCAGCAGCCCAGGGGACAGGGGCACTGAAGCTTTCTTT
-	TRBV11-1	TRBJ1-2	few	CASSSGTTYGYTF	TGTGCCAGCAGCTCCGGGACAACCTATGGCTACACCTTC